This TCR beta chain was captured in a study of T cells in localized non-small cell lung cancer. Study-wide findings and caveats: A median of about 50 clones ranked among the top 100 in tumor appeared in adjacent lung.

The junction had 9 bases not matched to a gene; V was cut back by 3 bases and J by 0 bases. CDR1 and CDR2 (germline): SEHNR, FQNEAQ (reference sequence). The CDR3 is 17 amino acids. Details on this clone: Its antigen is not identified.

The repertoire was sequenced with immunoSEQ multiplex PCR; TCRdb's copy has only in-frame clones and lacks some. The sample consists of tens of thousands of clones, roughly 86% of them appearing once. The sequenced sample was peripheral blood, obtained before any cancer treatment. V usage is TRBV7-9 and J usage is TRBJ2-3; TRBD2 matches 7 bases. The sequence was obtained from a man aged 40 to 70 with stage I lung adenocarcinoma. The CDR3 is CASSFGIGSGSTDTQYF. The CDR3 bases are TGTGCCAGCAGCTTTGGCATCGGTAGCGGGAGCACAGATACGCAGTATTTT.